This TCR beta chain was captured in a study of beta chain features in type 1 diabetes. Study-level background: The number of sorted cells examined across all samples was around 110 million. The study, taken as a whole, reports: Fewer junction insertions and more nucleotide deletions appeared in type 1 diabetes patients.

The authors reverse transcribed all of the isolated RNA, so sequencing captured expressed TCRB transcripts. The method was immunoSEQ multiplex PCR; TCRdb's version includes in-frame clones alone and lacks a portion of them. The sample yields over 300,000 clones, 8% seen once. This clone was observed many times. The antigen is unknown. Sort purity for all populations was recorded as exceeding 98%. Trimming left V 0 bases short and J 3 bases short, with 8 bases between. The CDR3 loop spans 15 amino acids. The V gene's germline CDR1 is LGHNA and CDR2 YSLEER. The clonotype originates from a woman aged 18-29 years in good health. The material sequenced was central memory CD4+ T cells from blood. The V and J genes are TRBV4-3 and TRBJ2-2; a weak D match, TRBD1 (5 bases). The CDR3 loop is CASSQEAGHTGELFF. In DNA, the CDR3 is TGCGCCAGCAGCCAAGAGGCAGGGCACACCGGGGAGCTGTTTTTT.